Each of the 20 T cell receptor beta chains below was sequenced from the same sample in a study of OX40 agonist ivuxolimab in advanced cancers. The protocol was immunoSEQ multiplex PCR, while the TCRdb copy is restricted to in-frame clones and leaves out a portion. Of about 68,000 clones listed, roughly nine tenths are singletons. Sequences were derived from CD4+ or CD8+ T cells sorted from blood, sampled in a trial of the OX40 agonist ivuxolimab. These receptors were obtained from an adult with an advanced solid tumor such as melanoma, head and neck, liver or kidney cancer.

The rearrangement links TRBV15 to TRBJ2-1, with D perhaps TRBD1 (5 bases). The CDR3 contains 13 residues. Germline values: CDR1 LNHNV, CDR2 YYDKDF (reference sequence). V lost 5 bases and J 6 bases, leaving 11 bases between the germline ends. The CDR3, as DNA: TGTGCCACCAGCGGCAGGGTTAGCAATGAGCAGTTCTTC. Protein sequence: CATSGRVSNEQFF.

This chain joins TRBV7-2 and TRBJ2-7, with 10 bases that match TRBD2. The CDR3 contains 16 residues. The germline CDR1 and CDR2 sequences are SGHTA and FQGNSA. The V and J ends lost 2 bases and 4 bases, in that order; junction bases with no gene match: 8. The CDR3: CASSLSYSGRRYEQYF. The CDR3 DNA follows: TGTGCCAGCAGCTTAAGTTATAGCGGGAGGCGGTACGAGCAGTACTTC.

The chain couples TRBV5-1 to TRBJ1-1, with D unresolved. The CDR3 runs to 15 residues. The V and J ends lost 3 bases and 5 bases respectively, with 17 bases between them. CDR1 and CDR2 (germline): SGHRS, YFSETQ. CDR3 DNA: TGCGCCAGCAGCTCCGGCCTCTTTCGAGGAACTGAAGCTTTCTTT. Residues: CASSSGLFRGTEAFF. Filled out from reference TRBV5-1 and TRBJ1-1, the complete variable domain reads KAGVTQTPRYLIKTRGQQVTLSCSPISGHRSVSWYQQTPGQGLQFLFEYFSETQRNKGNFPGRFSGRQFSNSRSEMNVSTLELGDSALYLCASSSGLFRGTEAFFGQGTRLTVV.

DNA for the CDR3: TGTGCCAGTAGTTTTGGAGGGCTCACTGAAGCTTTCTTT. This gives the protein CASSFGGLTEAFF. The chain joins TRBV19 to TRBJ1-1; no firm D call. Germline loops: CDR1 LNHDA, CDR2 SQIVND (reference sequence). The CDR3 sequence is 13 residues long. Deletions cut 5 bases from V and 4 bases from J, with 11 bases between.

The chain has TRBV7-3 and TRBJ1-2, with D possibly matching TRBD1 (5 bases). Deletions cut 3 bases from V and 5 bases from J, with 13 bases between. Looked up from germline, CDR1 is SGHTA and CDR2 is FQGTGA. The CDR3 is made up of 14 amino acids. CDR3 sequence (DNA): TGTGCCAGCAGCTTGGGTGGTCGACAGTATGGCTACACCTTC. This codes for CASSLGGRQYGYTF.

Notes on this clone: The sample contains more than one DNA sequence encoding this CDR3. The chain carries TRBV2 and TRBJ1-1; 7 bases line up with TRBD1. With V trimmed by 8 bases and J by 1 base, 4 bases remained unmatched. The length of the CDR3 is 13 residues. CDR1 is SNHLY and CDR2 is FYNNEI in the germline V gene. In DNA form, the CDR3 reads TGTGCCAGCCGGACAGGACGGAACACTGAAGCTTTCTTT. The encoded protein is CASRTGRNTEAFF.

The V and J genes are TRBV29-1 and TRBJ2-3; weak D call: TRBD2 (6 bases). The CDR3 consists of 14 residues. V lost 3 bases and J 1 base, leaving 11 bases between the germline ends. Germline CDR1 is SQVTM and CDR2 is ANQGSEA. CDR3 sequence: CSVESRDRTDTQYF. CDR3 nucleotide sequence: TGCAGCGTTGAGTCGCGGGATCGCACAGATACGCAGTATTTT.

This clone was counted only a few times. The chain carries TRBV5-6 and TRBJ1-1; no firm D call. This CDR3 spans 13 amino acids. V lost 0 bases and J 8 bases, leaving 11 bases between the germline ends. In germline, CDR1 is SGHDT, CDR2 YYEEEE. CDR3 region: CASSLGPTIEAFF. The CDR3 DNA reads as TGTGCCAGCAGCTTGGGACCGACAATCGAAGCTTTCTTT.

The V call is TRBV7-9, the J call TRBJ1-5, with 8 bases lining up with TRBD1. With 5 bases clipped from V and 6 bases from J, the junction kept 6 bases outside the gene matches. Germline CDR1 SEHNR, CDR2 FQNEAQ (reference sequence). The CDR3 has 14 amino acids. The CDR3 bases are TGTGCCAGCAGCGTAGACAGGGGCACTCAGCCCCAGCATTTT. Its protein is CASSVDRGTQPQHF.

The chain is built from TRBV11-2 and TRBJ2-2; 14 bases map to TRBD2. The length of the CDR3 is 17 residues. V lost 5 bases and J lost 4; bases outside the gene matches: 6. The germline V gene has CDR1 SGHAT and CDR2 FQNNGV. The CDR3 DNA reads TGTGCCAGCAGCCCCGGACTAGCGGGAGGCGCCACCGGGGAGCTGTTTTTT. Its translation is CASSPGLAGGATGELFF.

This chain connects TRBV15 to TRBJ2-7; D may be TRBD2 (6 bases). With 0 bases removed from V and 0 bases from J, the gap between germline ends came to 9 bases. This CDR3 has 15 amino acids. Germline V gene data show CDR1 as LNHNV and CDR2 as YYDKDF (reference sequence). The CDR3 nucleotides read TGTGCCACCAGCAGAGAGGGGCGGGACTCCTACGAGCAGTACTTC. Translated: CATSREGRDSYEQYF. The variable domain in full, completed from reference TRBV15 and TRBJ2-7, reads DAMVIQNPRYQVTQFGKPVTLSCSQTLNHNVMYWYQQKSSQAPKLLFHYYDKDFNNEADTPDNFQSRRPNTSFCFLDIRSPGLGDTAMYLCATSREGRDSYEQYFGPGTRLTVT.

V gene TRBV10-3 combines with J gene TRBJ1-2, with D unresolved. There are 13 residues in the CDR3. Germline V gives CDR1 ENHRY, CDR2 SYGVKD. V shed 0 bases and J shed 6 bases, with 8 bases lying between them. CDR3 sequence: CAISESISDGYTF. The CDR3 DNA reads as TGTGCCATCAGTGAGTCGATCTCCGATGGCTACACCTTC.

V gene TRBV15 combines with J gene TRBJ2-7; TRBD1 matches 7 bases. The CDR3 length is 16 residues. The germline CDR1 and CDR2 sequences are LNHNV and YYDKDF (reference sequence). Germline trimming cut 4 bases from V and 0 bases from J; bases unmatched to any gene: 9. The CDR3 loop is CATSTNRGGSSYEQYF. The DNA of the CDR3 is TGTGCCACCAGCACTAATAGAGGGGGCAGCTCCTACGAGCAGTACTTC.

The genes are TRBV5-8 and TRBJ2-3, with D possibly TRBD1 on 6 matching bases. The CDR3 is made up of 13 amino acids. Trimming pared 0 bases from V and 4 bases from J, leaving 6 bases between. The germline V gene encodes CDR1 SGHTS and CDR2 YDEGEE. CDR3 sequence: CASSLEGADTQYF. CDR3 DNA: TGTGCCAGCAGCTTGGAGGGGGCAGATACGCAGTATTTT.

The rearrangement links TRBV6-1 to TRBJ2-1; 14 bases align to TRBD2. The germline gives CDR1 MNHNS, CDR2 SASEGT. This CDR3 has 16 amino acids. Trimming cost V 3 bases and J 10 bases; bases outside gene matches: 8. CDR3 amino acids: CASSEIGTSGSGEQFF. CDR3 in DNA: TGTGCCAGCAGTGAGATTGGGACTAGCGGGAGTGGGGAGCAGTTCTTC.

The chain employs TRBV9 and TRBJ1-1; 8 bases match TRBD1. The V and J ends lost 3 bases and 4 bases, in that order; junction bases with no gene match: 5. Germline assignment: CDR1 SGDLS and CDR2 YYNGEE. This CDR3 comprises 14 residues. CDR3 DNA: TGTGCCAGCAGCGGAAACAGGGGGGGCACTGAAGCTTTCTTT. It is translated as CASSGNRGGTEAFF.

The V call is TRBV12-5, the J call TRBJ2-1; a weak D match, TRBD2 (5 bases). The length of the CDR3 is 15 residues. From germline, CDR1 is LGHNT and CDR2 FRNRAP. V was clipped by 2 bases and J by 5 bases, with 13 bases between them. CDR3 loop: CASGLTSWGDNEQFF. Written as DNA, the CDR3 is TGTGCTAGTGGTTTGACCTCTTGGGGAGACAATGAGCAGTTCTTC.

The V gene is TRBV12-5, the J gene TRBJ1-3; the D is unclear. The V end lost 6 bases, the J end lost 0 bases, and 15 bases lay between the germline ends. The CDR3 is made up of 16 amino acids. Germline values: CDR1 LGHNT, CDR2 FRNRAP. The CDR3 region has the DNA TGTGCTAGTGGGACCCCCCCGGCGTTCTCTGGAAACACCATATATTTT. Its translation: CASGTPPAFSGNTIYF.

The chain couples TRBV19 to TRBJ1-1; 10 bases are shared with TRBD1. Germline-derived CDR1 and CDR2 are LNHDA and SQIVND (reference sequence). This CDR3 has 15 residues. Germline trimming cut 5 bases from V and 6 bases from J; bases unmatched to any gene: 9. The CDR3 DNA follows: TGTGCCAGTAGTGCCCCGGGACAGGGGTTTTCTGAAGCTTTCTTT. Residues: CASSAPGQGFSEAFF.

The table lists this clone with a few counts. The chain recombines TRBV5-1 with TRBJ2-5; TRBD2 matches 11 bases. The V segment lost 5 bases and the J segment 5 bases; nucleotides outside the gene matches: 5. The V gene's germline CDR1 is SGHRS and CDR2 YFSETQ. The CDR3 loop spans 14 amino acids. Here the CDR3 DNA reads TGCGCCAGCAGTGAGACTAGCGGGAAGGAGACCCAGTACTTC. Its translation is CASSETSGKETQYF.